The rows below give T cell receptor beta chains drawn from one sample of a study of cytomegalovirus exposure and HLA in healthy donors. Only in-frame clones appear in the TCRdb table, and some are missing; sequencing was by immunoSEQ multiplex PCR. This table holds 150,000 to 200,000 clones, about four fifths found once. The sequenced sample was PBMCs. The source of these receptors is a male donor in good health and CMV-seronegative. Both conserved end residues are trimmed from each CDR3.

V	J	CDR3
TRBV5-1	TRBJ2-1	ASRNRGRIDEQF
TRBV4-1	TRBJ2-7	ASSQDSTGFPYEQY
TRBV9	TRBJ1-6	ASSVGDKPYNSPLH
TRBV19	TRBJ1-1	ASSIGQGMNTEAF
TRBV9	TRBJ1-5	ASSGTGNQPQH
TRBV7-8	TRBJ2-7	ASSPGRASYKQY
TRBV27	TRBJ2-3	ASSPEAGGRADTQY
TRBV4-2	TRBJ2-2	ASSQEGLSGRASLEAGELF
TRBV4-2	TRBJ1-6	ASSQVPVSYNSPLH
TRBV7-9	TRBJ1-3	ASSAQGSSGNTIY
TRBV11-2	TRBJ1-2	ASSWAGRWGYGYT
TRBV4-3	TRBJ2-1	ASSGRSSYNEQF
TRBV7-9	TRBJ2-5	ASIQGVREETQY
TRBV28	TRBJ2-7	ASSLGFRQGEQY
TRBV5-1	NA	ASSWGVLSNYEQY
TRBV18	TRBJ1-3	ASSLPGQGVGNTIY
TRBV6-5	TRBJ1-5	ASSTDGHNQPQH
TRBV27	TRBJ2-1	ASSRGRGSYNEQF
TRBV2	TRBJ1-5	ASTEGRGGNQPQH
TRBV5-1	TRBJ2-5	ASSFEGTGVRTQY
TRBV18	TRBJ2-7	ASSPAGVHYEQY
TRBV7-6	TRBJ2-1	ASSLGGTGVYEQF
TRBV7-6	TRBJ1-1	ASSPPHSEEAF
TRBV6-6	TRBJ2-7	ATGSYEQY
TRBV28	TRBJ2-7	ASSTNIAGERVEQY
TRBV6-5	TRBJ2-7	ASTGTTGREQY
TRBV2	TRBJ2-3	ASNGLAGPLGTGTQY
TRBV7-8	TRBJ2-1	ASSPKGGLAGFNEQF
TRBV6-1	TRBJ2-5	ANKGLAGGSETQY
TRBV7-3	TRBJ2-7	ASSLVAGTYEQY
TRBV6-5	TRBJ2-7	ASSYSTGGETEQY
TRBV28	TRBJ1-5	ASTGPRTGVSNQPQH
TRBV27	TRBJ2-7	ASSPFSNTPGQGGEQY
TRBV4-3	TRBJ1-2	ASSQDQGGFEYGYT
TRBV12-5	TRBJ2-3	ASGLPRLLPGTDTQY